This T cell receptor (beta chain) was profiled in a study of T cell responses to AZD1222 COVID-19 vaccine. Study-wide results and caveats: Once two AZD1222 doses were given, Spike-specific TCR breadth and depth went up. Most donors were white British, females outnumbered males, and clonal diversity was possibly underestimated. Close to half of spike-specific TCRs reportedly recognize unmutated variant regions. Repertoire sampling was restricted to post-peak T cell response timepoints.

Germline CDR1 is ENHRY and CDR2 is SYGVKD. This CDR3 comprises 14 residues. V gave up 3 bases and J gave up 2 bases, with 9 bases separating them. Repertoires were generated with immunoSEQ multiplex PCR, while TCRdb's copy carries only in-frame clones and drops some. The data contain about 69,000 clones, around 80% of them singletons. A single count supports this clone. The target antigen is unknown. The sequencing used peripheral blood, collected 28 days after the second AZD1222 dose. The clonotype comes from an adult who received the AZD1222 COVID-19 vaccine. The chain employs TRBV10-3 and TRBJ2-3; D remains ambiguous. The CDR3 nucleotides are TGTGCCATCAGTGAAAGTGGGGTCACAGATACGCAGTATTTT. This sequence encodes CAISESGVTDTQYF.